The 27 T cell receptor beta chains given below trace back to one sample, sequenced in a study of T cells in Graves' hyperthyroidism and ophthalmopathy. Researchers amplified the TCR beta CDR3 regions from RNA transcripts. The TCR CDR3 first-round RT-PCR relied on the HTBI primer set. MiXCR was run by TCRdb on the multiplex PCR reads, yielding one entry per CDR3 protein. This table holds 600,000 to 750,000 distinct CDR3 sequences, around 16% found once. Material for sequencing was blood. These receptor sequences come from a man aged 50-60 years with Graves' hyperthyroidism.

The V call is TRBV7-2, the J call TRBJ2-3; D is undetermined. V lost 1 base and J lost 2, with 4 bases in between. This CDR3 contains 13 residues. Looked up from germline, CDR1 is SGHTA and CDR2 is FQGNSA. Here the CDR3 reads CASSLEFTDTQYF. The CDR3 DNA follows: TGTGCCAGCAGCTTAGAATTCACAGATACGCAGTATTTT.

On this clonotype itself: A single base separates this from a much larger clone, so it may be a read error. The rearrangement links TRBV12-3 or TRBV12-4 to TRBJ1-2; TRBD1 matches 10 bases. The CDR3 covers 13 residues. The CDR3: CVSSFRDRGGYTF. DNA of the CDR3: TGTGTCAGCAGTTTTAGGGACAGGGGTGGCTACACCTTC.

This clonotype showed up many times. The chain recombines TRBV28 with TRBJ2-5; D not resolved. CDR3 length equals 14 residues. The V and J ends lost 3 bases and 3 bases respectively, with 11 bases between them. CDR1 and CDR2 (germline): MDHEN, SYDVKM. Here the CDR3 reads CASSLINYEETQYF. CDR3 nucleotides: TGTGCCAGCAGTTTGATCAACTACGAAGAGACCCAGTACTTC.

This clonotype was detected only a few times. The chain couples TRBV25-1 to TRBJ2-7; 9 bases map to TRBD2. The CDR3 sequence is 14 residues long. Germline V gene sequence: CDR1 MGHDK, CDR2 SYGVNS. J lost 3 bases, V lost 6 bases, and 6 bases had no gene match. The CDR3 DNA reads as TGTGCCAGCAGAGAGACTAGCGGAGACTACGAGCAGTACTTC. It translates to CASRETSGDYEQYF.

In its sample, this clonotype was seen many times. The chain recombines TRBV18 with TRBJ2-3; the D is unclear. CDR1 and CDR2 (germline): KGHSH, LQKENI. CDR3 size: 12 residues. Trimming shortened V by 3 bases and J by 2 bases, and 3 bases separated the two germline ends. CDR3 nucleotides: TGTGCCAGCTCACCGCCCACAGATACGCAGTATTTT. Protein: CASSPPTDTQYF.

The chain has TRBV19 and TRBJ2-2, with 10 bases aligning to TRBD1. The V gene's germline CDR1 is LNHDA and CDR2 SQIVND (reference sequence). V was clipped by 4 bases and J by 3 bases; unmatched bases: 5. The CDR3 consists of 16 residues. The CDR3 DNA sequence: TGTGCCAGTAGTACCACTGGGACAGGGGACACCGGGGAGCTGTTTTTT. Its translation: CASSTTGTGDTGELFF.

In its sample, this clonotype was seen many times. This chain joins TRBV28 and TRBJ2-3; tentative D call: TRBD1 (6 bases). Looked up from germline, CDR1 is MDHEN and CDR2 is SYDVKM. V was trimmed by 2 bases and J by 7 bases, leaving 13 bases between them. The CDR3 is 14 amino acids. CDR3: CASSLQDRANTQYF. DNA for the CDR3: TGTGCCAGCAGTTTACAGGACAGAGCAAATACGCAGTATTTT.

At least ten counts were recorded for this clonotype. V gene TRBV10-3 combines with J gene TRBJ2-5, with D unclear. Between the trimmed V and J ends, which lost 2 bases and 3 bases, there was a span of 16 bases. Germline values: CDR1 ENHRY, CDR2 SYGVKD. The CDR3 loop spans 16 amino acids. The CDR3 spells CAISERAPGAKETQYF. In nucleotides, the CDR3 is TGTGCCATCAGTGAGAGGGCCCCGGGTGCCAAAGAGACCCAGTACTTC.

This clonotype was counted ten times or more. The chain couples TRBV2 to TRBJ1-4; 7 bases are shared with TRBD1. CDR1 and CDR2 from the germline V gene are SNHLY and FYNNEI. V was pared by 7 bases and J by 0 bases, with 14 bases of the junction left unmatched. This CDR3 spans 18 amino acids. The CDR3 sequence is CASKVSSLQGTTNEKLFF. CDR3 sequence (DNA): TGTGCCAGCAAGGTCTCCAGTCTACAGGGGACAACTAATGAAAAACTGTTTTTT.

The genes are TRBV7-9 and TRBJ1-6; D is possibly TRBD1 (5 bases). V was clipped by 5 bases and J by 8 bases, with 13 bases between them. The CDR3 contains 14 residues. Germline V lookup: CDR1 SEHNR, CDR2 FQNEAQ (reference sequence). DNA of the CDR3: TGTGCCAGCAGCGAGCCGGGACCATATTCACCCCTCCACTTT. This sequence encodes CASSEPGPYSPLHF.

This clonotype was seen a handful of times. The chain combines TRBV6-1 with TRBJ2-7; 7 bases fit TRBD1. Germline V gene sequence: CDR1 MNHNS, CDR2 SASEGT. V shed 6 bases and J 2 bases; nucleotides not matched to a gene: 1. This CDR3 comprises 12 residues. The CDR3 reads CASRTGTYEQYF. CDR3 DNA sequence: TGTGCCAGCAGGACAGGGACCTACGAGCAGTACTTC.

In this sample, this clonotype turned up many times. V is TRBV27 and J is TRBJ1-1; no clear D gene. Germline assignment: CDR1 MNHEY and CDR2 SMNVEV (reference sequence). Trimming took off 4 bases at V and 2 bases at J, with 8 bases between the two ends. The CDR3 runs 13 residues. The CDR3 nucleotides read TGTGCCAGCAGTTCTTGGGTCAACACTGAAGCTTTCTTT. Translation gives CASSSWVNTEAFF.

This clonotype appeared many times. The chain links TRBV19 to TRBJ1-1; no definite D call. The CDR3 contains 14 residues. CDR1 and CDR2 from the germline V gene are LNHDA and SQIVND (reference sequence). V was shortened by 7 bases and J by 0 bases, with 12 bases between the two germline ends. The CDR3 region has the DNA TGTGCCAGTACCTTAGGCGCCCTGAACACTGAAGCTTTCTTT. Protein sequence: CASTLGALNTEAFF.

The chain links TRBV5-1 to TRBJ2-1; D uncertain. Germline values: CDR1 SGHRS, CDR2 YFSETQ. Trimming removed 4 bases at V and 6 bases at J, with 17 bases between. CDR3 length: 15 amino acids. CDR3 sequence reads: CASSRFPGWGNEQFF. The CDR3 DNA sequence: TGCGCCAGCAGCCGATTTCCGGGCTGGGGCAATGAGCAGTTCTTC.

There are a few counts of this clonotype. The CDR3 DNA reads as TGCAGCGTTGTCGTCCGGGACTTGATTTACGAGCAGTACTTC. The encoded protein is CSVVVRDLIYEQYF. This chain uses TRBV29-1 with TRBJ2-7; a weak D match, TRBD2 (6 bases). Germline assignment: CDR1 SQVTM and CDR2 ANQGSEA. This CDR3 region has 14 residues. With 4 bases removed from V and 4 bases from J, the gap between germline ends came to 17 bases.

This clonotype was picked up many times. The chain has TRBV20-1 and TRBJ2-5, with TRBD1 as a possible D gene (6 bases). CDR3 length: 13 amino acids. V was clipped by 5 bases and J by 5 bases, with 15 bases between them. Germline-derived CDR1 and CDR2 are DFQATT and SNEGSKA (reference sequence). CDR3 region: CSAPEQGRETQYF. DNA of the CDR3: TGCAGTGCTCCTGAACAGGGCCGGGAGACCCAGTACTTC.

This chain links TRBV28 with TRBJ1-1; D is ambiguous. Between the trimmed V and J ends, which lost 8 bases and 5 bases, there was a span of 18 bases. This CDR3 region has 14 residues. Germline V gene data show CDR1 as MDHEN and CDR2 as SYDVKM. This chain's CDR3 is CASHSSGLKTEAFF. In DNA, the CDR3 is TGTGCCAGCCATTCCAGCGGGCTAAAGACTGAAGCTTTCTTT.

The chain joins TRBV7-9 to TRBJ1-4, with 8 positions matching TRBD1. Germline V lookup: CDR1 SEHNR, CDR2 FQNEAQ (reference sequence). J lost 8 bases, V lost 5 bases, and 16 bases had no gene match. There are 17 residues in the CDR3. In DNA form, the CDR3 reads TGTGCCAGCAGCCGACCTGGGCCCAGGGGGCCTGGCGAAAAACTGTTTTTT. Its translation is CASSRPGPRGPGEKLFF.

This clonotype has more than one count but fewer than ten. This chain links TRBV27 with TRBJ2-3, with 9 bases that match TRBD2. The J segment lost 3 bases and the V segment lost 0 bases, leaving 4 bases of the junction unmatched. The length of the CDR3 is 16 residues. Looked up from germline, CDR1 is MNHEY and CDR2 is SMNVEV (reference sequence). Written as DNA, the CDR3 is TGTGCCAGCAGTTTATCGGCGGGAGGGCCTACAGATACGCAGTATTTT. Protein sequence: CASSLSAGGPTDTQYF.

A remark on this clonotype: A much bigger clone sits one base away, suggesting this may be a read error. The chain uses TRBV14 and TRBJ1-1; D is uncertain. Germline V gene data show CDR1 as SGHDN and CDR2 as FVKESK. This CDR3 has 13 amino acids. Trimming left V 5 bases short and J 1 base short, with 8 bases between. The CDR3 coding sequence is TGTGCCAGCAGCTGGGAACAGAACACTGAAGCTTTCTTT. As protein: CASSWEQNTEAFF.

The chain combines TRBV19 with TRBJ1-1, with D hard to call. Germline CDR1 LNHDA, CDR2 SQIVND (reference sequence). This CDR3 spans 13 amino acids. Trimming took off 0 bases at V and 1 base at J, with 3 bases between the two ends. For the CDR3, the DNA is TGTGCCAGTAGTATAGACCGGAACACTGAAGCTTTCTTT. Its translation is CASSIDRNTEAFF.

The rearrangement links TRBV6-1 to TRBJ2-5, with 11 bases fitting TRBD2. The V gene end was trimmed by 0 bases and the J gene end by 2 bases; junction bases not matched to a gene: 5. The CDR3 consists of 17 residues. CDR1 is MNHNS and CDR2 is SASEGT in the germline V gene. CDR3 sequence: CASSEALTSGRQETQYF. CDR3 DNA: TGTGCCAGCAGTGAAGCGCTAACTAGCGGGAGACAAGAGACCCAGTACTTC.

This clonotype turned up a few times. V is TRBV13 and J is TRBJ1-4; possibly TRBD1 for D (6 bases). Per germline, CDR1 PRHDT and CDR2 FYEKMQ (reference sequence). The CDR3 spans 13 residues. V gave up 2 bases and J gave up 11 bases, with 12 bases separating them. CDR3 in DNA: TGTGCCAGCAGCTTAAACCGGGGGCGGAAACTGTTTTTT. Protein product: CASSLNRGRKLFF.

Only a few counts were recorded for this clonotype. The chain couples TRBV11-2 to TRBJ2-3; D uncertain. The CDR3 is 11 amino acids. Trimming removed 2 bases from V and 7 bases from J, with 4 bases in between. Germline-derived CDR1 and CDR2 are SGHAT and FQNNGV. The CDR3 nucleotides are TGTGCCAGCAGCTTATCGTATACGCAGTATTTT. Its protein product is CASSLSYTQYF.

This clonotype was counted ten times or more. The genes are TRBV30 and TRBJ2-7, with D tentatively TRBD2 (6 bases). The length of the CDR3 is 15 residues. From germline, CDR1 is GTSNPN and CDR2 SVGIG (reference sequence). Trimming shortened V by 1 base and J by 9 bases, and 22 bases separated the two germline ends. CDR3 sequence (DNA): TGTGCCTGGAGTGGAACGGGACCCCTCAATAGCGGGCAGTACTTC. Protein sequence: CAWSGTGPLNSGQYF.

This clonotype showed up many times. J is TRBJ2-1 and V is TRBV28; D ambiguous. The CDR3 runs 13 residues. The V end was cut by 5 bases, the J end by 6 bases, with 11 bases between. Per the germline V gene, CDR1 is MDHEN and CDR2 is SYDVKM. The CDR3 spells CASSSAPLNEQFF. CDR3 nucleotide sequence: TGTGCCAGCAGTAGCGCCCCCCTCAATGAGCAGTTCTTC. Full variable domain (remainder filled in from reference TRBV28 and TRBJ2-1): DVKVTQSSRYLVKRTGEKVFLECVQDMDHENMFWYRQDPGLGLRLIYFSYDVKMKEKGDIPEGYSVSREKKERFSLILESASTNQTSMYLCASSSAPLNEQFFGPGTRLTVL.

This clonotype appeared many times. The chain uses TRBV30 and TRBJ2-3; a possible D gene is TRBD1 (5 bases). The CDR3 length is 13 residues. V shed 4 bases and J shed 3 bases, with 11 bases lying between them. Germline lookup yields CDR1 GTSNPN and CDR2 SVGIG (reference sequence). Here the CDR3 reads CAWKGDTTDTQYF. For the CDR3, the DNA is TGTGCCTGGAAAGGGGATACAACAGATACGCAGTATTTT.